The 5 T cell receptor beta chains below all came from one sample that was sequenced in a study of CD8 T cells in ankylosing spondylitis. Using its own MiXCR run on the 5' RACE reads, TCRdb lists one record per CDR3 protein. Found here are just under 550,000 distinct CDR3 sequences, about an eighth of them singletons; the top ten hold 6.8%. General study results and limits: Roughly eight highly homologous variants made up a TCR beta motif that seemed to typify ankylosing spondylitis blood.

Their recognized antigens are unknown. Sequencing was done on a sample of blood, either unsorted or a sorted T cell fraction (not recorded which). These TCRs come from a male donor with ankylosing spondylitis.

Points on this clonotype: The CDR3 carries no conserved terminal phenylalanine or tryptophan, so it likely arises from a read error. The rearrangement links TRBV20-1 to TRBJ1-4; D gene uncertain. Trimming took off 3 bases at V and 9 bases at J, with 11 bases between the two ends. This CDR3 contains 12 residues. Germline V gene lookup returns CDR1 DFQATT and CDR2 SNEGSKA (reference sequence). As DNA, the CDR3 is TGCAGTGCTAGCGGACTCGGTAAAAAACTGTTTTCT. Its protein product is CSASGLGKKLFS.

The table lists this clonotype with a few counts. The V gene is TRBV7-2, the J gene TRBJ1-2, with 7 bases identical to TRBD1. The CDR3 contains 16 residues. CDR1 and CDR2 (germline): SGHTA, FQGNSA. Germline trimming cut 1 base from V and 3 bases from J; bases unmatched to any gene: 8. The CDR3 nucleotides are TGTGCCAGCAGCTTAGGGGCTTTTGGGACAGACTATGGCTACACCTTC. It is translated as CASSLGAFGTDYGYTF.

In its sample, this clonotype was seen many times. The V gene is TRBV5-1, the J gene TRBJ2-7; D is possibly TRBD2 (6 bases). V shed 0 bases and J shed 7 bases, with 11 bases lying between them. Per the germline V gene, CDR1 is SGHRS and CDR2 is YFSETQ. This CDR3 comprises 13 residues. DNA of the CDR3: TGCGCCAGCAGCTTGGGGGGAGGAGGAGAGCAGTACGTC. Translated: CASSLGGGGEQYV.

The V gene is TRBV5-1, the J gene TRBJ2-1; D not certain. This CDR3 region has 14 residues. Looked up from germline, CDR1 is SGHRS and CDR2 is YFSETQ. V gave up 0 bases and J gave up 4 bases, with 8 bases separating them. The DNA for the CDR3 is TGCGCCAGCAGCTTGGATTACAGTTACAATGAGCAGTTCTTC. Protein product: CASSLDYSYNEQFF.

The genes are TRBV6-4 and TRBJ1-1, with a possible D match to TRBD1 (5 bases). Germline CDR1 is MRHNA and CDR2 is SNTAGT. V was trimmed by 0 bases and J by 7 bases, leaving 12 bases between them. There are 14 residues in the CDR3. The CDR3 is CASSDSGREGEAFF. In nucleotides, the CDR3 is TGTGCCAGCAGTGACTCGGGGCGAGAGGGTGAAGCTTTCTTT.